Below, 3 T cell receptor beta chains from the same sample are listed, as sequenced in a study of T-cell reconstitution after alpha-beta-depleted transplantation in children. Preparation of the TCRbeta library was carried out with unique molecular identifiers. TCRdb independently ran MiXCR on the PCR reads; one entry per CDR3 protein. The sample has around 250,000 distinct CDR3 sequences; more than 20% are singletons. This material consisted of PBMCs, taken before TCRalphabeta/CD19-depleted stem cell transplant. These TCRs come from a girl aged 2-10 years with Fanconi anemia, due to receive a stem cell transplant.

This clonotype was detected ten times or more. The V call is TRBV20-1, the J call TRBJ2-3; TRBD1 matches 8 bases. The CDR3 has 16 amino acids. With 3 bases clipped from V and 2 bases from J, the junction kept 10 bases outside the gene matches. Germline V gene sequence: CDR1 DFQATT, CDR2 SNEGSKA (reference sequence). Here the CDR3 DNA reads TGCAGTGCTAGGACCCAGGGGGCCCTACTCACAGATACGCAGTATTTT. Its protein is CSARTQGALLTDTQYF.

CDR3 amino acids: CASSVVPGTDTQYF. CDR3 sequence (DNA): TGTGCCAGCAGCGTAGTCCCGGGAACAGATACGCAGTATTTT. The gene calls are TRBV9 and TRBJ2-3; D is possibly TRBD2 (5 bases). Germline CDR1 and CDR2: SGDLS and YYNGEE. This CDR3 has 14 amino acids. The ends were cut back, 0 bases at V and 3 bases at J, with 8 bases in the middle.

This sequence joins TRBV6-5 and TRBJ1-4, with TRBD1 matching over 7 bases. Germline values: CDR1 MNHEY, CDR2 SVGAGI. V lost 7 bases to trimming and J lost 4 bases; unmatched junction nucleotides: 6. CDR3 length: 14 residues. For the CDR3, the DNA is TGTGCCAGCATTAACCAGGGGGATAATGAAAAACTGTTTTTT. Encoded protein: CASINQGDNEKLFF.